The next 4 T cell receptor beta chains were all read from a single sample in a study of neurological immune-mediated disorders. TCRdb ran MiXCR on the 5' RACE reads and lists one entry per CDR3 protein. The sample consists of 95,000 to 110,000 distinct CDR3 sequences, 10% to 14% of them appearing once. Time point given: longitudinal time-point 3. Material for sequencing was PBMCs. The receptor source for this set is a female donor with HTLV-1-associated myelopathy (HAM/TSP).

This clonotype was recorded a few times. The genes are TRBV18 and TRBJ1-5, with D possibly matching TRBD1 (5 bases). V gave up 3 bases and J gave up 6 bases, with 15 bases separating them. The CDR3 contains 15 residues. The germline gives CDR1 KGHSH, CDR2 LQKENI. The CDR3 bases are TGTGCCAGCTCACCCCGACAGCCCCTATTTCAGCCCCAGCATTTT. Protein sequence: CASSPRQPLFQPQHF.

In this sample, this clonotype turned up many times. The chain has TRBV5-1 and TRBJ2-3; 7 nucleotides align to TRBD1. CDR3 length equals 15 residues. Germline V gene sequence: CDR1 SGHRS, CDR2 YFSETQ. V shed 4 bases, J shed 4 bases, and the junction held 9 bases outside the gene matches. The CDR3 here is CASSRDRVGADTQYF. CDR3 DNA: TGCGCCAGCAGCAGAGACAGGGTGGGAGCAGATACGCAGTATTTT. Filled out from reference TRBV5-1 and TRBJ2-3, the complete variable domain reads KAGVTQTPRYLIKTRGQQVTLSCSPISGHRSVSWYQQTPGQGLQFLFEYFSETQRNKGNFPGRFSGRQFSNSRSEMNVSTLELGDSALYLCASSRDRVGADTQYFGPGTRLTVL.

The table lists this clonotype with a few counts. The chain uses TRBV6-5 and TRBJ2-3; D unresolved. Germline values: CDR1 MNHEY, CDR2 SVGAGI. V lost 0 bases and J 4 bases, leaving 5 bases between the germline ends. The CDR3 runs 13 residues. This chain's CDR3 is CASSYSISDTQYF. The CDR3 DNA reads as TGTGCCAGCAGTTACTCGATTTCAGATACGCAGTATTTT.

The chain carries TRBV5-1 and TRBJ2-3, with a tentative D call TRBD1 (6 bases). Trimming left V 4 bases short and J 4 bases short, with 16 bases between. Per germline, CDR1 SGHRS and CDR2 YFSETQ. CDR3 size: 15 residues. CDR3 bases: TGCGCCAGCAGCACCCGGCCAGGGGTGGCAGATACGCAGTATTTT. Translation: CASSTRPGVADTQYF.